Presented here are 17 T cell receptor beta chains from one specimen sequenced in a study of human thymus T cells. Thymus tissue for the work was resected from patients undergoing corrective heart surgery. Sequencing used immunoSEQ multiplex PCR; TCRdb keeps in-frame clones, though not all of them. The sample contains some 78,000 clones, approximately 97% of which appear only once. The sequencing sample was made of thymus tissue. These receptors were collected from a boy in the first two years of life with a congenital heart defect but otherwise immunologically healthy.

In DNA form, the CDR3 reads TGTGCCAGCAGTGAAGGGGCCGCGCTGTTTTTT. Encoded protein: CASSEGAALFF. The chain has TRBV6-1 and TRBJ1-4; D is ambiguous. The germline V gene encodes CDR1 MNHNS and CDR2 SASEGT. CDR3 length: 11 amino acids. Trimming shortened V by 1 base and J by 14 bases, and 8 bases separated the two germline ends.

The rearrangement links TRBV6-5 to TRBJ2-7; no clear D gene. Between the trimmed V and J ends, which lost 6 bases and 4 bases, there was a span of 16 bases. Germline V gene data show CDR1 as MNHEY and CDR2 as SVGAGI. The CDR3 has 14 amino acids. In DNA form, the CDR3 reads TGTGCCAGCAGCTGGATAGGCCAGGAGTACGAGCAGTACTTC. Amino acids: CASSWIGQEYEQYF.

V gene TRBV7-9 combines with J gene TRBJ2-7; D is possibly TRBD1 (6 bases). The length of the CDR3 is 15 residues. Trimming took off 5 bases at V and 2 bases at J, with 16 bases between the two ends. Per the germline V gene, CDR1 is SEHNR and CDR2 is FQNEAQ (reference sequence). The CDR3 DNA reads as TGTGCCAGCAGCCCAGCTCGGGACACCACCTACGAGCAGTACTTC. Translating it yields CASSPARDTTYEQYF.

The rearrangement links TRBV5-6 to TRBJ2-3, with D perhaps TRBD2 (6 bases). This CDR3 is 14 amino acids long. Germline values: CDR1 SGHDT, CDR2 YYEEEE. The V end was cut by 0 bases, the J end by 6 bases, with 11 bases between. CDR3 DNA: TGTGCCAGCAGCTTGGGCGGGGTTAGGGATACGCAGTATTTT. It translates to CASSLGGVRDTQYF.

This clone showed up just once. The germline gene is not matched at one end of the junction; a read error may be the cause. The chain links TRBV6-6 to TRBJ2-7; TRBD1 or TRBD2 may be the D gene (6 bases each). Germline V gene lookup returns CDR1 MNHNY and CDR2 SVGAGI (reference sequence). The CDR3 sequence is 12 residues long. In nucleotides, the CDR3 is TGTGCCAGCAGCCTCATCGGGGGCAGGCAGCACTTC. Its protein is CASSLIGGRQHF.

The chain is built from TRBV18 and TRBJ1-1; tentatively, D is TRBD1 (5 bases). Germline V gene sequence: CDR1 KGHSH, CDR2 LQKENI. The CDR3 has 15 residues. The germline V and J ends were trimmed by 2 bases and 5 bases, with 15 bases remaining between them. The CDR3 loop is CASSPRKGMGTEAFF. The CDR3 DNA follows: TGTGCCAGCTCACCAAGGAAGGGGATGGGGACTGAAGCTTTCTTT. Supplemented by reference TRBV18 and TRBJ1-1, the full variable domain reads NAGVMQNPRHLVRRRGQEARLRCSPMKGHSHVYWYRQLPEEGLKFMVYLQKENIIDESGMPKERFSAEFPKEGPSILRIQQVVRGDSAAYFCASSPRKGMGTEAFFGQGTRLTVV.

The gene calls are TRBV27 and TRBJ2-3; D is unclear. The V end lost 7 bases, the J end lost 4 bases, and 12 bases lay between the germline ends. The CDR3 length is 13 residues. Germline loops: CDR1 MNHEY, CDR2 SMNVEV (reference sequence). The CDR3 nucleotides are TGTGCCAGCATCTCGCCGTGGGCAGATACGCAGTATTTT. This codes for CASISPWADTQYF.

The chain couples TRBV7-2 to TRBJ2-1; the match to TRBD2 covers 9 bases. The CDR3 has 19 amino acids. With V trimmed by 5 bases and J by 2 bases, 16 bases remained unmatched. Germline lookup yields CDR1 SGHTA and CDR2 FQGNSA. The CDR3 here is CASSQGMTSGFRTYNEQFF. The CDR3 bases are TGTGCCAGCAGCCAAGGGATGACTAGCGGCTTCCGTACCTACAATGAGCAGTTCTTC.

J is TRBJ1-1 and V is TRBV29-1; a possible D gene is TRBD1 (5 bases). This CDR3 is built from 11 residues. Per germline, CDR1 SQVTM and CDR2 ANQGSEA. The ends were cut back, 6 bases at V and 6 bases at J, with 11 bases in the middle. CDR3 residues: CSVEGLPEAFF. In DNA form, the CDR3 reads TGCAGCGTCGAGGGACTTCCTGAAGCTTTCTTT.

V is TRBV4-1 and J is TRBJ2-4, with D tentatively TRBD1 or TRBD2 (6 bases each). The V and J ends lost 0 bases and 2 bases respectively, with 17 bases between them. Germline CDR1 MGHRA, CDR2 YSYEKL. This CDR3 region has 18 residues. CDR3: CASSQDRLRGATKNIQYF. The CDR3 DNA reads as TGCGCCAGCAGCCAAGATCGACTTAGGGGGGCAACCAAAAACATTCAGTACTTC.

The J gene is TRBJ1-2, the V gene TRBV6-5, with D perhaps matching TRBD1 (5 bases). This CDR3 contains 13 residues. The germline gives CDR1 MNHEY, CDR2 SVGAGI. Trimming removed 6 bases from V and 3 bases from J, with 11 bases in between. The CDR3 DNA reads as TGTGCCAGCAGGCGGGACGGGGACTATGGCTACACCTTC. Translated: CASRRDGDYGYTF.

This clone was seen a single time. This rearrangement joins TRBV28 to TRBJ2-2; D is unresolved. Looked up from germline, CDR1 is MDHEN and CDR2 is SYDVKM. This CDR3 spans 14 amino acids. V shed 4 bases and J shed 5 bases, with 11 bases lying between them. For the CDR3, the DNA is TGTGCCAGCAGTTCCCGAACTAAAACCGGGGAGCTGTTTTTT. Translated: CASSSRTKTGELFF.

Concerning this clone: The final CDR3 position lacks the conserved phenylalanine or tryptophan, pointing to a likely read error. Because the CDR3's place on the DNA is in doubt, the DNA is left out and the CDR3 is given as listed by TCRdb. This sequence joins TRBV20-1 and TRBJ1-1; the DNA was not used to check the table's D call, TRBD1. Germline-derived CDR1 and CDR2 are DFQATT and SNEGSKA (reference sequence). The CDR3 numbers 9 amino acids, ends counted. The CDR3 loop reads CSARPTASL.

This chain connects TRBV5-1 to TRBJ2-2; perhaps TRBD1 as D (6 bases). From germline, CDR1 is SGHRS and CDR2 YFSETQ. V lost 5 bases and J lost 0, with 17 bases in between. The CDR3 extends over 17 amino acids. CDR3 residues: CASRHPKQGTNTGELFF. The CDR3 DNA is TGCGCCAGCAGGCATCCAAAACAGGGCACGAACACCGGGGAGCTGTTTTTT.

The chain carries TRBV7-9 and TRBJ2-1; no firm D call. This CDR3 spans 17 amino acids. V lost 2 bases, J lost 0 bases, and 14 bases lay in between. Germline CDR1 reads SEHNR; CDR2 reads FQNEAQ (reference sequence). CDR3 coding DNA: TGTGCCAGCAGCTTAAGGAAAGGGTCTAGCTCCTACAATGAGCAGTTCTTC. Protein sequence: CASSLRKGSSSYNEQFF.

The chain joins TRBV11-2 to TRBJ2-7; D uncertain. Per germline, CDR1 SGHAT and CDR2 FQNNGV. V was trimmed by 6 bases and J by 1 base, leaving 13 bases between them. CDR3 size: 14 residues. The CDR3 bases are TGTGCCAGCAGGCACAAGCGCATATCCTACGAGCAGTACTTC. Its protein is CASRHKRISYEQYF. The full variable domain, completed using reference TRBV11-2 and TRBJ2-7, is EAGVAQSPRYKIIEKRQSVAFWCNPISGHATLYWYQQILGQGPKLLIQFQNNGVVDDSQLPKDRFSAERLKGVDSTLKIQPAKLEDSAVYLCASRHKRISYEQYFGPGTRLTVT.

The rearrangement links TRBV27 to TRBJ2-1, with TRBD1 matching 9 bases. Germline CDR1 and CDR2: MNHEY and SMNVEV (reference sequence). With V trimmed by 3 bases and J by 9 bases, 9 bases remained unmatched. This CDR3 has 15 amino acids. The CDR3 sequence is CASSFGTGNCGEQFF. The CDR3 bases are TGTGCCAGCAGTTTCGGGACAGGGAATTGCGGTGAGCAGTTCTTC.